The present T cell receptor beta chain was sequenced within a study of shared clonotypes between healthy human individuals. Study outcomes and limitations: As a rule, naive subsets had a larger estimated richness than memory subsets.

The assay used deep level. Method: immunoSEQ multiplex PCR; TCRdb's copy keeps in-frame clones and lacks some. Here the sample spans roughly 1,800,000 clones, about 95% being singletons. Note on this clone: Its antigen is not known.

Terminally differentiated effector memory CD45RA+ cells were excluded by CCR7 positive selection of CD45RO-negative cells. The CDR3 is 14 amino acids. V lost 6 bases, J lost 4 bases, and 14 bases lay in between. Germline CDR1 MNHEY, CDR2 SVGAGI. This clonotype originated in a man aged 18 to 30 in good health. The sequencing sample was made of naive CD8+ T cells sorted from blood. The J gene is TRBJ2-3, the V gene TRBV6-5; TRBD2 might be the D (6 bases). CDR3 in amino acids: CASSPSWGADTQYF. CDR3 nucleotide sequence: TGTGCCAGCAGCCCCAGCTGGGGGGCAGATACGCAGTATTTT.